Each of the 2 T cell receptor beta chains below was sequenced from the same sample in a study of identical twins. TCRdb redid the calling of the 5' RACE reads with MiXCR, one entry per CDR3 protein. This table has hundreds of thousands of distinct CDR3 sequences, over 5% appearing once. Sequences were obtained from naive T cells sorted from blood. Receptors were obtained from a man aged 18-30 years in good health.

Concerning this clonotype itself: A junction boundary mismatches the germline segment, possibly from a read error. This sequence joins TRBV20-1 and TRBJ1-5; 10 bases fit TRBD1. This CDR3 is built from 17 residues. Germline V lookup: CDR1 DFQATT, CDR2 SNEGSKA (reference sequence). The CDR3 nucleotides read TGCAGTGCTAAGCGTGGAGGGACAGGGGTTTACAATCAGCCCCAGCGTTTT. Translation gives CSAKRGGTGVYNQPQRF.

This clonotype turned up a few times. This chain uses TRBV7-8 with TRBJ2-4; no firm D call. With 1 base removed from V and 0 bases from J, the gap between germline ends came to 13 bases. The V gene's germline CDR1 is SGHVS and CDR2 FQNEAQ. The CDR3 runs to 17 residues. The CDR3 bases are TGTGCCAGCAGCTTAGTGAGCCAGGCGTCAGCCAAAAACATTCAGTACTTC. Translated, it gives CASSLVSQASAKNIQYF.